Below, one T cell receptor (beta chain) is given with its context. Its target is unknown. This entry is derived from a study of graft-versus-host responses after intestinal transplantation. The overall study: Anti-thymocyte globulin induction preceded about 3 years of tacrolimus and steroid maintenance in all recipients. Notes on the study in general: Recipient-marrow GvH clones were detected, some having first appeared in ileum or blood. Levels of circulating GvH clones at their peak were associated with early post-transplant HvG declines.

Assay: immunoSEQ multiplex PCR; the TCRdb copy retains only in-frame clones and omits some. The sample consists of tens of thousands of clones, about 87% of them appearing once. The CDR3 has 16 amino acids. After removal of 1 base from V and 5 bases from J, the junction contained 6 bases not matched to a gene. Per germline, CDR1 MNHEY and CDR2 SMNVEV (reference sequence). Sequencing was performed on PBMCs, taken 26 days after transplant. J is TRBJ2-1 and V is TRBV27; TRBD2 agrees at 9 bases. This clonotype was obtained from a human patient who received an intestinal transplant, so some T cells may come from the graft donor. CDR3 sequence reads: CASSLLAGGLDNEQFF. Here the CDR3 DNA reads TGTGCCAGCAGTTTATTGGCGGGGGGGCTGGACAATGAGCAGTTCTTC.